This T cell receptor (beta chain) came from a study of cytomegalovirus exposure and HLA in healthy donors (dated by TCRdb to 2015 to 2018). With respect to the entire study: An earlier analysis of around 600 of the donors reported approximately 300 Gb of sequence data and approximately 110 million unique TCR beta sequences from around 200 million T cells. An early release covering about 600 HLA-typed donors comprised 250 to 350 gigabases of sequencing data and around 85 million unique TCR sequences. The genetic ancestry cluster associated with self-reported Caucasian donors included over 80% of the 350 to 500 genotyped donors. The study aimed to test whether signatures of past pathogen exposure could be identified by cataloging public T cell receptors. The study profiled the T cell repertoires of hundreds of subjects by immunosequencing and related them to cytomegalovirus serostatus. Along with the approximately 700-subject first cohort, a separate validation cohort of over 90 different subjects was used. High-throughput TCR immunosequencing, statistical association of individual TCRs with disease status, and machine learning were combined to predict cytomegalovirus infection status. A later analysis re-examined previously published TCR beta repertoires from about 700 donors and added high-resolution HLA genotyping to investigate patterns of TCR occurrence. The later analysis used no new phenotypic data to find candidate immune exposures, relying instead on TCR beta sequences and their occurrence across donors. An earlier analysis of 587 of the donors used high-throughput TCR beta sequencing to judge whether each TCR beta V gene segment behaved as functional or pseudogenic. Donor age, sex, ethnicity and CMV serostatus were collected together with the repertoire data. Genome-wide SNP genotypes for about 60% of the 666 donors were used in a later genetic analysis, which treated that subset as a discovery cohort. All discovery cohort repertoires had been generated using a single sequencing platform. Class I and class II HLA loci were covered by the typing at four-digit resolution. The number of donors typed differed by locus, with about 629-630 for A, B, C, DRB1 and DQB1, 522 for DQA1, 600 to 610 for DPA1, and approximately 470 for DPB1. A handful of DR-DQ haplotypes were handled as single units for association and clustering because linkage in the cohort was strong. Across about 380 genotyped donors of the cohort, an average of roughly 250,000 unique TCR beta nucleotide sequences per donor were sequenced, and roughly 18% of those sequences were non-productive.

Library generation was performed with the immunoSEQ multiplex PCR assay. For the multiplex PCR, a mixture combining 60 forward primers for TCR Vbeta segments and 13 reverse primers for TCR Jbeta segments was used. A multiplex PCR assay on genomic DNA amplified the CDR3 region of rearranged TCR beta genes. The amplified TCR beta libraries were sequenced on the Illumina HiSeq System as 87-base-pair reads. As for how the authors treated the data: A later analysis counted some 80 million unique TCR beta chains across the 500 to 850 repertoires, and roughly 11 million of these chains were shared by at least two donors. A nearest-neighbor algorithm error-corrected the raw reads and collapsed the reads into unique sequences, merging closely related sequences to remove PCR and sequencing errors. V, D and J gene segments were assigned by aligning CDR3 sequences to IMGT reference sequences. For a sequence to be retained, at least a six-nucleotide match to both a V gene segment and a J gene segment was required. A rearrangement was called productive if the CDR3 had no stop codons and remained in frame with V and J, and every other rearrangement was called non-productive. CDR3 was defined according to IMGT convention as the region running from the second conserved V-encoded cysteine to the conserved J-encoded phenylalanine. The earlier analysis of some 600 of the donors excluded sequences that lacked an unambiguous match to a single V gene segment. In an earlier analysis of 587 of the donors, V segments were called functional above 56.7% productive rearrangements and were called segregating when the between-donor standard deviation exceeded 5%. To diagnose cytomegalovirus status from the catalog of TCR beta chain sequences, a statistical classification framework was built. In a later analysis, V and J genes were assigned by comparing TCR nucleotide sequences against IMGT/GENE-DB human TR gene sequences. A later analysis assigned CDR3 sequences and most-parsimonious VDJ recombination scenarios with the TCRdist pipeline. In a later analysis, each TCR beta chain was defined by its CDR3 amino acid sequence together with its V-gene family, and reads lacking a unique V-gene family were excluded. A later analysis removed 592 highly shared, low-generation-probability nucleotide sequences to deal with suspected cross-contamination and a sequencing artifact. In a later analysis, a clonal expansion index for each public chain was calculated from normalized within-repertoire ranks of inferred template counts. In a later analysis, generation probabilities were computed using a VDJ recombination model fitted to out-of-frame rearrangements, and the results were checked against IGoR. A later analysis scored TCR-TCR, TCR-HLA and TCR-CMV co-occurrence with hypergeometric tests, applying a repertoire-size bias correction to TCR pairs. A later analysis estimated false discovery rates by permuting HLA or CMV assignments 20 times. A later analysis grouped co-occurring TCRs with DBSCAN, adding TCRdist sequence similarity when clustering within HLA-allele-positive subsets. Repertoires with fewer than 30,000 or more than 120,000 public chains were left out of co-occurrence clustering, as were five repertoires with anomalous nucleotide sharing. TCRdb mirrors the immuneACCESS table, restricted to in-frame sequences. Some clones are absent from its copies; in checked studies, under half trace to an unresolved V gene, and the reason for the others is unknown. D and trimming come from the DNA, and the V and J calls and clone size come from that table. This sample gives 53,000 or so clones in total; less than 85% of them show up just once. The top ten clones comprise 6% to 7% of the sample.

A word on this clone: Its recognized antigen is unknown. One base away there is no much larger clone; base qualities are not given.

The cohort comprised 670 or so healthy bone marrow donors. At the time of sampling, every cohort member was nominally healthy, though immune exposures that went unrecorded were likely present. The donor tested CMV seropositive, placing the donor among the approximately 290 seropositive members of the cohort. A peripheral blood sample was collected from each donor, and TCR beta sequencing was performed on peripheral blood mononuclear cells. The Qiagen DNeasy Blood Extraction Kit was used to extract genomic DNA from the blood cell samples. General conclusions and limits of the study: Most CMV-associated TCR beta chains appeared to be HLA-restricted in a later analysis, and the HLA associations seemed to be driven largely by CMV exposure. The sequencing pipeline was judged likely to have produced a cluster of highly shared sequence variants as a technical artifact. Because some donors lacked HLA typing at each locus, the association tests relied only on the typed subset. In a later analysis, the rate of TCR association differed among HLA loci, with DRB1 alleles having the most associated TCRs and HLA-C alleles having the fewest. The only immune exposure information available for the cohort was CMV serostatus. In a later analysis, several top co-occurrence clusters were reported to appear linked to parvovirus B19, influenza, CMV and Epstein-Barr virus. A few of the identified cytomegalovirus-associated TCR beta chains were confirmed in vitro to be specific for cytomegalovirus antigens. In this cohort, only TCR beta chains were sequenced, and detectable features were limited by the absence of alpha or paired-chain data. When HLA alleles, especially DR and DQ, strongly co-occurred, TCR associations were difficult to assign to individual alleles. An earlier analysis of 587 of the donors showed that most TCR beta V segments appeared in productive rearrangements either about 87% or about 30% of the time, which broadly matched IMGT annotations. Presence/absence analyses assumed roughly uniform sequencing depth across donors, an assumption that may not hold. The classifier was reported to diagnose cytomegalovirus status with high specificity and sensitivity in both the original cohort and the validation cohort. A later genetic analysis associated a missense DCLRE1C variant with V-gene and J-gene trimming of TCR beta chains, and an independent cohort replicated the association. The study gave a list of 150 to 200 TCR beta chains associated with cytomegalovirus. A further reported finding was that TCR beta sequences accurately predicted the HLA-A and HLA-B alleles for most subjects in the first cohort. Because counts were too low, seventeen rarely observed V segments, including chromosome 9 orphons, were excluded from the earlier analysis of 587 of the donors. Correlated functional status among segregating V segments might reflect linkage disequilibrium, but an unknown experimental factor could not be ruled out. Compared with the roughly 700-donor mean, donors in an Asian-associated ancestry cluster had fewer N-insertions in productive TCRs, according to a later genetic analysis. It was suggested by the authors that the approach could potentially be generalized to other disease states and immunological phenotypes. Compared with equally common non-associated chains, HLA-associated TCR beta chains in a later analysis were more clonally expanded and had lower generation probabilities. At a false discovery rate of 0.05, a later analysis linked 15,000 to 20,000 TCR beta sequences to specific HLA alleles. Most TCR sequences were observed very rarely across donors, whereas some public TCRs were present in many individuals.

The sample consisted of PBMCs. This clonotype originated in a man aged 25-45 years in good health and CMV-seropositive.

The CDR3 region reads CASSLVVGGFYGYTF. Read as DNA, the sequence is TGTGCCAGCAGCTTGGTGGTAGGGGGTTTCTATGGCTACACCTTC. The receptor chain draws on TRBV5-6 and TRBJ1-2; TRBD1 is perhaps the D gene, given 6 matching bases. Trimming at the junction amounts to 0 bases on V and 4 bases on J, and the germline ends lie 13 bases apart. Per the germline V gene, SGHDT is the CDR1 and YYEEEE is the CDR2. The CDR3 has 15 amino acids, counting the end cysteine and phenylalanine. Only CDR3 DNA remains: 45 bases, in frame from the first base. Full variable domain (CDR3 extended with the reference TRBV5-6 and TRBJ1-2 proteins): DAGVTQSPTHLIKTRGQQVTLRCSPKSGHDTVSWYQQALGQGPQFIFQYYEEEERQRGNFPDRFSGHQFPNYSSELNVNALLLGDSALYLCASSLVVGGFYGYTFGSGTRLTVV.